The present entry profiles one TCR beta chain with its context. Its antigen is unknown. This sample stems from a study of T cell responses to AZD1222 COVID-19 vaccine. General study results and limits: At 160-218 and 743-854, vaccine-associated CD4 TCRs were dominant, and they spanned spike. White British donors predominated, females outnumbered males, and clonal diversity was possibly underestimated. Unmutated variant regions are reportedly targeted by nearly half of spike-specific TCRs.

Profiling relied on immunoSEQ multiplex PCR, and the TCRdb table lists in-frame clones only, not all of them. Counted here are around 61,000 clones, roughly 85% occurring once; the ten biggest clones make up roughly 15%. V shed 2 bases and J shed 1 base, with 8 bases lying between them. CDR1 and CDR2 (germline): ENHRY, SYGVKD. CDR3 length: 14 amino acids. This receptor was taken from an adult in good health. Source: peripheral blood, taken on day 0 of AZD1222 vaccination. J is TRBJ1-1 and V is TRBV10-3, with no clear D. The CDR3 here is CAISEHWGNTEAFF. The CDR3 DNA reads as TGTGCCATCAGTGAGCATTGGGGGAACACTGAAGCTTTCTTT.